Following are 11 T cell receptor beta chains from one sample sequenced in a study of CD8 T cells in Susac syndrome. cDNA came from about 0.5 to 1 ug RNA primed by random hexamers. Each CDR3 protein gets one entry after TCRdb re-called the immunoSEQ multiplex PCR reads with MiXCR. The sample lists around 170,000 distinct CDR3 sequences, approximately 94% occurring once. Input material: CD4+ T cells from PBMCs. The receptor set was obtained from a human donor with Susac syndrome.

The chain combines TRBV5-1 with TRBJ1-5; TRBD1 aligns across 11 bases. CDR3 length: 14 residues. Trimming took 4 bases from V and 5 from J; bases not matched to a gene: 2. Germline lookup yields CDR1 SGHRS and CDR2 YFSETQ. CDR3 DNA sequence: TGCGCCAGCAGCGGGGGACAGGGGGATCAGCCCCAGCATTTT. Protein sequence: CASSGGQGDQPQHF.

The CDR3 here is CASSPLVPTGYQETQYF. The CDR3 region has the DNA TGTGCCAGCTCACCATTGGTGCCGACAGGCTACCAAGAGACCCAGTACTTC. The J gene is TRBJ2-5, the V gene TRBV18; TRBD1 is a possible D gene (6 bases). The CDR3 sequence is 17 residues long. The ends were cut back, 2 bases at V and 0 bases at J, with 16 bases in the middle. Per the germline V gene, CDR1 is KGHSH and CDR2 is LQKENI. Full variable domain (rest looked up from reference TRBV18 and TRBJ2-5): NAGVMQNPRHLVRRRGQEARLRCSPMKGHSHVYWYRQLPEEGLKFMVYLQKENIIDESGMPKERFSAEFPKEGPSILRIQQVVRGDSAAYFCASSPLVPTGYQETQYFGPGTRLLVL.

This chain connects TRBV27 to TRBJ2-3, with D maybe TRBD2 (7 bases). Germline V gives CDR1 MNHEY, CDR2 SMNVEV (reference sequence). V was shortened by 4 bases and J by 1 base, with 12 bases between the two germline ends. The length of the CDR3 is 15 residues. Written as DNA, the CDR3 is TGTGCCAGCAGTTATGCGGGGGCCGGCACAGATACGCAGTATTTT. Translated: CASSYAGAGTDTQYF.

The V and J genes are TRBV5-1 and TRBJ1-1; 9 bases map to TRBD1. J was trimmed by 4 bases and V by 0 bases; bases with no gene match: 7. The CDR3 runs to 16 residues. The germline V gene encodes CDR1 SGHRS and CDR2 YFSETQ. The CDR3 coding sequence is TGCGCCAGCAGCTTGGAAGGTCCGACAGGGGGCACTGAAGCTTTCTTT. Translating gives CASSLEGPTGGTEAFF.

This chain joins TRBV4-2 and TRBJ2-7; D remains unclear. The CDR3 extends over 15 amino acids. Germline assignment: CDR1 LGHNA and CDR2 YNFKEQ. The ends were cut back, 5 bases at V and 2 bases at J, with 16 bases in the middle. CDR3 nucleotide sequence: TGTGCCAGCAGCACTATGGGTACAGTTACCTACGAGCAGTACTTC. Protein sequence: CASSTMGTVTYEQYF.

The chain employs TRBV20-1 and TRBJ1-6, with 9 bases aligning to TRBD1. The CDR3 contains 15 residues. Germline V CDR1 and CDR2: DFQATT, SNEGSKA (reference sequence). After removal of 1 base from V and 10 bases from J, the junction contained 8 bases not matched to a gene. The CDR3 bases are TGCAGTGCTAGAGTACCTGGGACAGGGCACTCACCCCTCCACTTT. As protein: CSARVPGTGHSPLHF.

V is TRBV20-1 and J is TRBJ1-5, with a possible D match to TRBD1 (6 bases). From germline, CDR1 is DFQATT and CDR2 SNEGSKA (reference sequence). V was clipped by 5 bases and J by 6 bases, with 26 bases between them. The CDR3 is 17 residues long. The CDR3 sequence: CSAGPTFAGAGGQPQHF. Written as DNA, the CDR3 is TGCAGTGCTGGGCCCACTTTCGCGGGGGCGGGAGGTCAGCCCCAGCATTTT.

The V gene is TRBV20-1, the J gene TRBJ1-2; 8 bases are shared with TRBD1. The germline V gene encodes CDR1 DFQATT and CDR2 SNEGSKA (reference sequence). This CDR3 is built from 15 residues. Trimming cost V 4 bases and J 3 bases; bases outside gene matches: 10. The CDR3 spells CSATSGTGFDYGYTF. For the CDR3, the DNA is TGCAGTGCTACCTCCGGGACAGGTTTTGACTATGGCTACACCTTC.

The rearrangement uses TRBV5-4 and TRBJ2-1, with D tentatively TRBD2 (6 bases). The ends were cut back, 4 bases at V and 9 bases at J, with 14 bases in the middle. This CDR3 is 13 amino acids long. The germline V gene encodes CDR1 SGHNT and CDR2 YYREEE (reference sequence). CDR3 protein: CASSPRDSLEQFF. Here the CDR3 DNA reads TGTGCCAGCAGCCCCCGGGACTCCCTTGAGCAGTTCTTC.

V is TRBV6-5 and J is TRBJ1-2; D not certain. The V gene lost 6 bases and the J gene lost 5 bases, with 7 bases spanning the gap. The CDR3 loop spans 11 amino acids. CDR1 MNHEY and CDR2 SVGAGI come from the germline V gene. The CDR3 region is CASRTFYGYTF. Here the CDR3 DNA reads TGTGCCAGCAGGACTTTTTATGGCTACACCTTC.

The gene calls are TRBV20-1 and TRBJ1-1; 8 bases are shared with TRBD1. The V and J ends lost 5 bases and 0 bases, in that order; junction bases with no gene match: 8. CDR3 length equals 15 residues. Germline loops: CDR1 DFQATT, CDR2 SNEGSKA (reference sequence). This CDR3 reads CSASGRGRLNTEAFF. CDR3 nucleotide sequence: TGCAGTGCTTCAGGCAGGGGGCGGCTGAACACTGAAGCTTTCTTT.